Included here is one TCR beta chain sequence, with context. No antigen is known for it. These data come from a study of cytomegalovirus exposure and HLA in healthy donors. On the study more broadly: Unique TCR beta sequences numbering some 120 million came from roughly 180 million T cells in an earlier analysis. General study points: A later analysis reported that several of the most significant clusters appeared to be linked to common viral pathogens, among them Epstein-Barr virus. Presence/absence analyses rested on an assumption that sequencing depth was roughly uniform across donors.

The PCR made use of 60 Vbeta and 13 Jbeta primers. Only in-frame clones appear in the TCRdb table, and some are missing; sequencing was by immunoSEQ multiplex PCR. The sample has roughly 180,000 clones; around four fifths are singletons. Germline CDR1 MNHNS, CDR2 SASEGT. V gave up 2 bases and J gave up 5 bases; unmatched junction bases: 9. The CDR3 contains 17 residues. The sample comprised PBMCs. The TCR originated in a girl aged 5-17 years in good health and CMV-seropositive. The V and J genes are TRBV6-1 and TRBJ2-5, with 12 bases that match TRBD2. The CDR3 reads CASSERLAGGPGETQYF. The CDR3 bases are TGTGCCAGCAGTGAAAGGCTAGCGGGGGGGCCTGGGGAGACCCAGTACTTC.